The following is a TCR beta chain sequence with its context. This sample is drawn from a study of blood T cell repertoires in COVID-19. Study-level information: COVID-19 samples from acute and convalescent phases originated in the United States, Italy and Spain. In each case, the material was cDNA or gDNA derived from T cells, B-cell-depleted T cells, or PBMCs.

In the study's own analysis: It was from reference gene primer amplification that nucleated cell counts were estimated. Assay: immunoSEQ multiplex PCR; the TCRdb copy retains only in-frame clones and omits some. The DNA was the basis for D and trimming; V, J and clone size are from that table. This table holds tens of thousands of clones, 88% found once. The specimen was peripheral blood. The TCR originated in a human donor in a cohort sampled during active COVID-19.

The CDR3 DNA sequence: TGTGCCAGCAGACTCCAAGATGGGGCGGGAGTCGTGTTCTTC. Translating it yields CASRLQDGAGVVFF. V gene TRBV6-5 combines with J gene TRBJ2-1; 7 positions agree with TRBD2. J was trimmed by 15 bases and V by 6 bases; bases with no gene match: 17. The CDR3 extends over 14 amino acids. Germline values: CDR1 MNHEY, CDR2 SVGAGI.